The 27 T cell receptor beta chains presented below share a single source sample, sequenced in a study of T cell clonality in common variable immunodeficiency. Assay: immunoSEQ multiplex PCR; the TCRdb copy retains only in-frame clones and omits some. The record shows over 30,000 clones for this sample, with no singletons present. Overall study results and limits: Reportedly, TCR beta sequences from common variable immunodeficiency showed fewer deletions and N-nucleotide insertions.

No antigen is known for these receptors. What was sequenced was peripheral blood mononuclear cells. The receptors originated from a human donor with common variable immunodeficiency.

This clone was observed a few times. From the germline J gene comes the end of the CDR3, since the read stops 3 residues before it. The chain employs TRBV18 and TRBJ1-2; 11 bases fit TRBD1. Germline trimming cut 3 bases from V and 5 bases from J; bases unmatched to any gene: 8. CDR1 and CDR2 (germline): KGHSH, LQKENI. The CDR3 is 16 amino acids. CDR3 DNA, as far as it was read: TGTGCCAGCTCACCGGGACAGGGGGTCTTTCGGTATGGC. Translation: CASSPGQGVFRYG. From start to end, the CDR3 is CASSPGQGVFRYGYTF.

This clone showed up just a few times. With the read ending 3 residues before the CDR3 end, the germline J gene is used to fill in that end. This rearrangement joins TRBV6-2 or TRBV6-3 to TRBJ2-7; tentative D call: TRBD2 (6 bases). The CDR3 spans 15 residues. The V end lost 2 bases, the J end lost 3 bases, and 14 bases lay between the germline ends. Germline CDR1 is MNHEY and CDR2 is SVGEGT. The CDR3 DNA, read in part, is TGTGCCAGCAGTTACCCCGGACTAACTAGCTACGAG. This gives the protein CASSYPGLTSYE. The entire CDR3 protein is CASSYPGLTSYEQYF.

This clone was counted between two and nine times. Coverage ceases 3 residues before the CDR3 finishes, and the germline J gene fills in the end. The chain recombines TRBV5-1 with TRBJ1-1, with a weak D call TRBD1 (5 bases). With 0 bases removed from V and 1 base from J, the gap between germline ends came to 16 bases. In germline, CDR1 is SGHRS, CDR2 YFSETQ. The CDR3 is 17 residues long. The CDR3: CASSLVLGGSGNTEAFF. The part of the CDR3 DNA that was read is TGCGCCAGCAGCTTGGTACTGGGGGGATCGGGGAACACTGAA.

This clone was seen many times. The CDR3 end falls 3 residues outside the read, so it is completed with the germline J gene. V gene TRBV19 combines with J gene TRBJ2-1; 8 nucleotides line up with TRBD1. Trimming removed 5 bases from V and 6 bases from J; junction bases left unmatched: 9. CDR3 length: 15 residues. Germline V lookup: CDR1 LNHDA, CDR2 SQIVND (reference sequence). Incomplete CDR3 DNA: TGTGCCAGTAGTGATTTTGGACAGGGATGCAATGAG. Translation gives CASSDFGQGCNE. The CDR3 in its entirety is CASSDFGQGCNEQFF. Combining the CDR3 with reference TRBV19 and TRBJ2-1 gives the whole variable domain DGGITQSPKYLFRKEGQNVTLSCEQNLNHDAMYWYRQDPGQGLRLIYYSQIVNDFQKGDIAEGYSVSREKKESFPLTVTSAQKNPTAFYLCASSDFGQGCNEQFFGPGTRLTVL.

This clone was counted between two and nine times. The read comes to an end 3 residues before the CDR3 does, leaving the germline J gene to fill in the end. The rearrangement joins TRBV19 to TRBJ2-1; 7 bases are shared with TRBD1. The CDR3 contains 15 residues. Per germline, CDR1 LNHDA and CDR2 SQIVND (reference sequence). V lost 4 bases to trimming and J lost 6 bases; unmatched junction nucleotides: 9. The CDR3 sequence: CASSKWDSRSNEQFF. The sequenced part of the CDR3 DNA is TGTGCCAGTAGTAAATGGGACAGCCGCTCCAATGAG.

Details on this clone: Compared with germline, one end of the junction differs, possibly owing to a read error. This chain's CDR3 is CSSSSYNEQFF. The sequenced part of the CDR3 DNA is TGTTCCAGCAGCTCGTACAATGAG. J is TRBJ2-1 and V is TRBV7-9; D uncertain. The read is 3 residues too short to cover the CDR3 end, so that end is filled in from the germline J gene. This CDR3 contains 11 residues. The germline gives CDR1 SEHNR, CDR2 FQNEAQ (reference sequence).

This clone counts as medium-sized. The missing CDR3 end, 3 residues past where the read stops, is filled in from the germline J gene. This chain links TRBV6-1 with TRBJ1-3; D gene unclear. This CDR3 comprises 16 residues. Trimming removed 2 bases from V and 0 bases from J, with 11 bases in between. The germline gives CDR1 MNHNS, CDR2 SASEGT. The chain's CDR3 is CASSEYGEPSGNTIYF. The part of the CDR3 DNA that was read is TGTGCCAGCAGTGAATACGGGGAACCCTCTGGAAACACC.

Ten or more counts support this clone. The CDR3 loop is CSARWGGQETQYF. The covered CDR3 bases are TGCAGTGCCAGGTGGGGGGGACAAGAGACC. The chain combines TRBV20-1 with TRBJ2-5, with 7 nucleotides matching TRBD2. The read terminates 3 residues ahead of where the CDR3 ends, so the germline J gene completes it. The germline V gene has CDR1 DFQATT and CDR2 SNEGSKA (reference sequence). The V gene end was trimmed by 6 bases and the J gene end by 2 bases; junction bases not matched to a gene: 6. CDR3 length: 13 amino acids.

This clone has a handful of counts. The read comes to an end 3 residues before the CDR3 does, leaving the germline J gene to fill in the end. This rearrangement joins TRBV30 to TRBJ1-3; the match to TRBD1 covers 8 bases. The germline V gene has CDR1 GTSNPN and CDR2 SVGIG (reference sequence). The CDR3 spans 16 residues. With V trimmed by 0 bases and J by 4 bases, 8 bases remained unmatched. CDR3 amino acids: CAWSVGAGGAGNTIYF. CDR3 DNA (partial): TGTGCCTGGAGTGTAGGGGCAGGGGGCGCGGGAAACACC.

About this clone itself: The read terminates 3 residues before the CDR3 end, so the remaining end is supplied by the germline J gene. This chain connects TRBV20-1 to TRBJ2-7; 7 bases match TRBD1. This CDR3 has 12 residues. J gave up 3 bases and V 1 base, and 0 bases lay outside the gene matches. CDR1 and CDR2 (germline): DFQATT, SNEGSKA (reference sequence). The CDR3 reads CSARGTGYEQYF. Partial CDR3 DNA: TGCAGTGCTAGAGGGACAGGCTACGAG.

This clone was recorded at least ten times. Sequencing ends 3 residues short of the CDR3 end; the germline J gene provides the rest. The rearrangement links TRBV7-6 to TRBJ2-7, with TRBD1 identical over 11 bases. This CDR3 is built from 16 residues. V lost 1 base and J lost 3; bases outside the gene matches: 5. The V gene's germline CDR1 is SGHVS and CDR2 FNYEAQ. The CDR3 DNA, read in part, is TGTGCCAGCAGCTTAGGCTCCGGGACAGGGGGCTACGAG. Its translation is CASSLGSGTGGYE. The entire CDR3 sequence reads CASSLGSGTGGYEQYF.

Remarks on this clone: The DNA ends 3 residues before the CDR3 does, and the rest of the CDR3 is filled in from the germline J gene. The V call is TRBV2, the J call TRBJ1-1; D might be TRBD1 (5 bases). From germline, CDR1 is SNHLY and CDR2 FYNNEI. Trimming cost V 6 bases and J 2 bases, with 10 bases left between them. The CDR3 sequence is 13 residues long. The sequenced part of the CDR3 DNA is TGTGCCAGCAGGAGGACACAAAACACTGAA. It codes for CASRRTQNTE. The CDR3 in full is CASRRTQNTEAFF.

This clone was seen at least ten times. The read ends 3 residues before the CDR3 terminus; that terminus is restored from the germline J gene. This rearrangement joins TRBV5-1 to TRBJ1-2; 7 bases match TRBD1. The CDR3 runs to 13 residues. V dropped 4 bases and J dropped 7; count of bases not matched to a gene: 7. Germline loops: CDR1 SGHRS, CDR2 YFSETQ. The CDR3 is CASSIDRVSGYTF. The covered CDR3 bases are TGCGCCAGCAGCATCGACAGGGTGTCTGGC.

This clone was detected ten times or more. The CDR3 loop reads CAISESAGVGSGNTIYF. The part of the CDR3 DNA that was read is TGTGCCATCAGTGAGTCCGCGGGAGTGGGCTCTGGAAACACC. V gene TRBV10-3 combines with J gene TRBJ1-3; D gene uncertain. The CDR3 end lies 3 residues beyond the end of the read and is filled in from the germline J gene. Germline V gene lookup returns CDR1 ENHRY and CDR2 SYGVKD. The CDR3 is made up of 17 amino acids. Trimming shortened V by 0 bases and J by 0 bases, and 12 bases separated the two germline ends.

Worth noting for this clone: The CDR3 end is not reached by the read, which stops 3 residues before it; the germline J gene fills it in. J is TRBJ2-5 and V is TRBV18; 12 bases are shared with TRBD2. Losses at the gene ends were 0 bases for V and 7 bases for J; bases not matched to a gene: 6. The CDR3 has 16 amino acids. Germline loops: CDR1 KGHSH, CDR2 LQKENI. Partial CDR3 DNA: TGTGCCAGCTCACCACCGGGACTAGCGGGTCCGGGGACC. This translates into CASSPPGLAGPGT. The full-length CDR3 reads as CASSPPGLAGPGTQYF.

This clone was found a few times. The read ends 3 residues early relative to the CDR3; the germline J gene fills the gap. The V call is TRBV5-6, the J call TRBJ2-5; no clear D. The CDR3 runs 14 residues. Trimming shortened V by 4 bases and J by 4 bases, and 14 bases separated the two germline ends. Germline assignment: CDR1 SGHDT and CDR2 YYEEEE. The CDR3 DNA, read in part, is TGTGCCAGCAGCCTGAGCGTGGCGCGAGAGACC. Its protein product is CASSLSVARET. In full, the CDR3 is CASSLSVARETQYF.

This clone has more than one count but fewer than ten. The read falls 3 residues short of the CDR3 end, and the missing part is taken from the germline J gene. The chain joins TRBV18 to TRBJ1-4, with D possibly TRBD1 on 5 matching bases. The CDR3 has 17 amino acids. Germline CDR1 is KGHSH and CDR2 is LQKENI. V dropped 6 bases and J dropped 0 bases, with 17 bases sitting between them. The CDR3 is CASSPGTGGATNEKLFF. CDR3 bases read: TGTGCCAGCTCTCCCGGAACAGGTGGGGCAACTAATGAAAAA.

In its sample, this clone was seen a few times. Read sequence stops 3 residues before the CDR3 end, and the germline J gene provides the missing end. The V and J genes are TRBV20-1 and TRBJ2-1, with 12 bases matching TRBD1. The V and J ends lost 5 bases and 7 bases, in that order; junction bases with no gene match: 9. This CDR3 is 15 amino acids long. The germline V gene encodes CDR1 DFQATT and CDR2 SNEGSKA (reference sequence). CDR3 sequence reads: CSAAPGQGARNEQFF. CDR3 bases read: TGCAGTGCTGCCCCGGGACAGGGGGCCAGGAATGAG.

This clone was picked up many times. The sequenced fragment ends 3 residues before the CDR3 boundary, so the rest is inferred from the germline J gene. This chain links TRBV29-1 with TRBJ2-1, with D possibly TRBD2 on 6 matching bases. The V and J ends lost 3 bases and 3 bases respectively, with 12 bases between them. The CDR3 contains 14 residues. Germline-derived CDR1 and CDR2 are SQVTM and ANQGSEA. CDR3 residues: CSVDMGGNYNEQFF. The CDR3 bases that were read are TGCAGCGTTGACATGGGCGGGAACTACAATGAG.

This clone showed up many times. The CDR3 end lies 3 residues beyond the end of the read and is filled in from the germline J gene. The chain recombines TRBV5-6 with TRBJ1-5, with 9 bases identical to TRBD1. In germline, CDR1 is SGHDT, CDR2 YYEEEE. The CDR3 extends over 15 amino acids. The J segment lost 8 bases and the V segment lost 3 bases, leaving 9 bases of the junction unmatched. CDR3 bases read: TGTGCCAGCAGCTGGGGTGGACAGGGGATAGAGCCC. Translating it yields CASSWGGQGIEP. The CDR3 in its entirety is CASSWGGQGIEPQHF. Supplemented by reference TRBV5-6 and TRBJ1-5, the full variable domain reads DAGVTQSPTHLIKTRGQQVTLRCSPKSGHDTVSWYQQALGQGPQFIFQYYEEEERQRGNFPDRFSGHQFPNYSSELNVNALLLGDSALYLCASSWGGQGIEPQHFGDGTRLSIL.

This clone was detected ten times or more. The read halts 3 residues ahead of the CDR3 end, with the missing end drawn from the germline J gene. This chain connects TRBV4-2 to TRBJ1-1; possibly TRBD1 for D (5 bases). The V end was cut by 4 bases, the J end by 5 bases, with 17 bases between. The CDR3 is 15 residues long. Germline V gene sequence: CDR1 LGHNA, CDR2 YNFKEQ. The CDR3 sequence: CASSRAFGRETEAFF. The covered CDR3 bases are TGTGCCAGCAGCCGAGCCTTTGGCAGGGAGACTGAA.

This clone was observed many times. The sequenced fragment ends 3 residues before the CDR3 boundary, so the rest is inferred from the germline J gene. This chain connects TRBV14 to TRBJ2-7, with a possible D match to TRBD1 (6 bases). Per the germline V gene, CDR1 is SGHDN and CDR2 is FVKESK. V lost 4 bases and J 1 base, leaving 11 bases between the germline ends. The CDR3 contains 14 residues. CDR3 bases read: TGTGCCAGCAGCCCGGGACACTCGTCCTACGAG. Protein sequence: CASSPGHSSYE. The CDR3, in full, reads CASSPGHSSYEQYF.

The sample holds many counts of this clone. The CDR3 is cut off 3 residues early in the read; its end comes from the germline J gene. This sequence joins TRBV20-1 and TRBJ1-5; D is unresolved. V lost 4 bases and J lost 2, with 9 bases in between. The CDR3 totals 13 residues. Germline V gene sequence: CDR1 DFQATT, CDR2 SNEGSKA (reference sequence). The CDR3 reads CSAIPGGNQPQHF. The sequenced part of the CDR3 DNA is TGCAGTGCTATCCCCGGGGGCAATCAGCCC.

This clone was recorded at least ten times. The read gets to within 3 residues of the CDR3 end, and the germline J gene fills in the rest. The chain combines TRBV29-1 with TRBJ1-1, with D possibly matching TRBD1 (6 bases). CDR1 is SQVTM, CDR2 ANQGSEA, per germline. The CDR3 is made up of 13 amino acids. V was clipped by 4 bases and J by 1 base, with 10 bases between them. The CDR3: CSVADRKNTEAFF. The part of the CDR3 DNA that was read is TGCAGCGTTGCGGACAGAAAGAACACTGAA.

This clone showed up many times. The DNA ends 3 residues before the CDR3 does, and the rest of the CDR3 is filled in from the germline J gene. The V call is TRBV27, the J call TRBJ1-2, with 11 bases lining up with TRBD1. Germline V gene lookup returns CDR1 MNHEY and CDR2 SMNVEV (reference sequence). The ends lost 5 bases at V and 7 bases at J; junction bases unmatched: 6. CDR3 length: 14 amino acids. The part of the CDR3 DNA that was read is TGTGCCAGCAGTCAGGGACAGGGGGGGAGTGGC. It yields the protein CASSQGQGGSG. The complete CDR3 protein is CASSQGQGGSGYTF.

In this sample, this clone turned up many times. The CDR3 end lies 3 residues beyond the end of the read and is filled in from the germline J gene. V usage is TRBV28 and J usage is TRBJ1-1; no clear D. Trimming took 6 bases from V and 4 from J, leaving 3 bases between them. The germline V gene has CDR1 MDHEN and CDR2 SYDVKM. CDR3 length: 10 residues. The CDR3 loop reads CASSFTEAFF. CDR3 bases read: TGTGCCAGCAGCTTCACTGAA.

On this clone: The read gets to within 3 residues of the CDR3 end, and the germline J gene fills in the rest. The J gene is TRBJ2-7, the V gene TRBV7-9; 8 bases align to TRBD1. The CDR3 runs 15 residues. V was clipped by 5 bases and J by 6 bases; unmatched bases: 12. The germline V gene encodes CDR1 SEHNR and CDR2 FQNEAQ (reference sequence). CDR3 bases read: TGTGCCAGCAGCCCGCCGGACAGGGTGGCGTCCGAG. Translating gives CASSPPDRVASE. The entire CDR3 protein is CASSPPDRVASEQYF.